A single sample gave rise to the 18 T cell receptor beta chains below, sequenced in a study of blood T cell repertoires in COVID-19. The table came from immunoSEQ multiplex PCR; TCRdb's copy has only in-frame clones and leaves some out. The data hold fewer than 300,000 clones, with 82% observed a single time. The sequenced sample consisted of peripheral blood. The receptors here all came from a woman between 18 and 30 years old with acute or convalescent COVID-19.

This clone was counted a single time. This chain joins TRBV7-2 and TRBJ2-1; D gene ambiguous. The V end lost 1 base, the J end lost 9 bases, and 16 bases lay between the germline ends. Germline lookup yields CDR1 SGHTA and CDR2 FQGNSA. The CDR3 sequence is 15 residues long. DNA of the CDR3: TGTGCCAGCAGCTTAGACTCGCGCGCTCGCCTTGAGCAGTTCTTC. This encodes CASSLDSRARLEQFF.

The CDR3 bases are TGTGCCAGCTCACCACCGGGGCAGAACACTGAAGCTTTCTTT. Its protein is CASSPPGQNTEAFF. The rearrangement links TRBV18 to TRBJ1-1; D is perhaps TRBD1 (5 bases). The CDR3 length is 14 residues. Trimming cost V 0 bases and J 1 base, with 6 bases left between them. Germline V gives CDR1 KGHSH, CDR2 LQKENI.

The rearrangement uses TRBV28 and TRBJ2-1; 10 bases line up with TRBD2. Germline V gives CDR1 MDHEN, CDR2 SYDVKM. V gave up 4 bases and J gave up 5 bases; unmatched junction bases: 8. The length of the CDR3 is 16 residues. The CDR3 reads CASSSSGTSDHNEQFF. CDR3 sequence (DNA): TGTGCCAGCAGTTCTTCCGGGACTAGCGACCACAATGAGCAGTTCTTC.

The gene calls are TRBV6-1 and TRBJ1-5; a weak D match, TRBD1 (5 bases). Germline CDR1 reads MNHNS; CDR2 reads SASEGT. The CDR3 runs 15 residues. V was shortened by 2 bases and J by 4 bases, with 12 bases between the two germline ends. The CDR3 sequence: CASSETLAGNQPQHF. In DNA form, the CDR3 reads TGTGCCAGCAGTGAAACCCTCGCAGGGAATCAGCCCCAGCATTTT.

This clone was recorded only once. CDR3 residues: CASSLSGQRATEAFF. DNA for the CDR3: TGTGCCAGCAGCTTAAGCGGACAGAGGGCCACTGAAGCTTTCTTT. This chain joins TRBV7-2 and TRBJ1-1; D might be TRBD1 (6 bases). The germline gives CDR1 SGHTA, CDR2 FQGNSA. CDR3 length: 15 residues. V gave up 2 bases and J gave up 4 bases, with 14 bases separating them.

The chain uses TRBV6-6 and TRBJ2-7; tentative D call: TRBD1 (6 bases). This CDR3 spans 14 amino acids. Deletions cut 6 bases from V and 5 bases from J, with 17 bases between. The germline gives CDR1 MNHNY, CDR2 SVGAGI (reference sequence). For the CDR3, the DNA is TGTGCCAGCAGCCGGGACAAGATAATCCACGAGCAGTACTTC. It is translated as CASSRDKIIHEQYF.

The CDR3 bases are TGTGCCAGCAGCCCCCAGGCCAGTTTCACAGATACGCAGTATTTT. Encoded protein: CASSPQASFTDTQYF. This chain connects TRBV7-2 to TRBJ2-3; D gene ambiguous. CDR1 and CDR2 from the germline V gene are SGHTA and FQGNSA. The V end lost 5 bases, the J end lost 2 bases, and 14 bases lay between the germline ends. There are 15 residues in the CDR3.

This clone was detected only a few times. The genes are TRBV5-3 and TRBJ2-1; 12 bases match TRBD2. TRBV5-3 falls under the ORF class, with uncertain function. This CDR3 contains 18 residues. Trimming cost V 0 bases and J 9 bases; bases outside gene matches: 13. The CDR3: CARSLAATSGGRGPEQFF. CDR3 DNA: TGTGCCAGAAGCTTGGCCGCGACTAGCGGGGGACGGGGTCCTGAGCAGTTCTTC.

This chain joins TRBV19 and TRBJ2-2; 10 nucleotides align to TRBD2. This CDR3 is built from 17 residues. Germline V CDR1 and CDR2: LNHDA, SQIVND (reference sequence). V lost 7 bases and J lost 7; bases outside the gene matches: 15. This CDR3 reads CASIAEGAGGPGGELFF. Written as DNA, the CDR3 is TGTGCCAGTATCGCCGAGGGAGCGGGAGGGCCTGGCGGGGAGCTGTTTTTT.

The V gene is TRBV11-2, the J gene TRBJ2-7; no firm D call. Per germline, CDR1 SGHAT and CDR2 FQNNGV. The CDR3 sequence is 14 residues long. The ends were cut back, 0 bases at V and 3 bases at J, with 9 bases in the middle. The CDR3 DNA reads TGTGCCAGCAGCTTAGATAGCCAGTACTACGAGCAGTACTTC. Its translation is CASSLDSQYYEQYF.

The gene calls are TRBV6-1 and TRBJ2-5; TRBD2 matches 10 bases. The trim removed 2 bases at V and 5 bases at J, leaving 11 bases unmatched. The germline CDR1 and CDR2 sequences are MNHNS and SASEGT. The CDR3 runs 17 residues. The CDR3 protein is CASSELSSGRLRETQYF. The CDR3, as DNA: TGTGCCAGCAGTGAATTGTCTAGCGGGAGATTGAGGGAGACCCAGTACTTC.

The table lists this clone with a count of one. The rearrangement links TRBV20-1 to TRBJ2-3; D is possibly TRBD1 (7 bases). Germline CDR1 DFQATT, CDR2 SNEGSKA (reference sequence). This CDR3 region has 16 residues. V dropped 3 bases and J dropped 4 bases, with 20 bases sitting between them. DNA for the CDR3: TGCAGTGCTAGTGAGCCCCAGGGGGGCGGGTCAGATACGCAGTATTTT. It encodes CSASEPQGGGSDTQYF.

DNA for the CDR3: TGTGCCAGCAGTTACTCGGGAGGGGCCCCCGGGAACGAGCAGTACTTC. Translated, it gives CASSYSGGAPGNEQYF. V is TRBV6-5 and J is TRBJ2-7; 7 bases agree with TRBD2. CDR3 size: 16 residues. Unmatched junction bases numbered 10, after V lost 0 bases and J lost 5 bases. Germline V lookup: CDR1 MNHEY, CDR2 SVGAGI.

The genes are TRBV11-2 and TRBJ1-5; D remains unclear. The CDR3 consists of 13 residues. Trimming removed 1 base from V and 5 bases from J, with 6 bases in between. Germline-derived CDR1 and CDR2 are SGHAT and FQNNGV. CDR3 in amino acids: CASSLASDQPQHF. For the CDR3, the DNA is TGTGCCAGCAGCTTAGCCAGCGATCAGCCCCAGCATTTT.

This clone was seen repeatedly, ten times or more. V is TRBV30 and J is TRBJ1-6; D perhaps matches TRBD1 (6 bases). Germline CDR1 reads GTSNPN; CDR2 reads SVGIG (reference sequence). This CDR3 spans 14 amino acids. V was clipped by 5 bases and J by 7 bases, with 15 bases between them. CDR3 bases: TGTGCCTGGGACAGGTTTCCTCCAAATTCACCCCTCCACTTT. Translated: CAWDRFPPNSPLHF.

A single count supports this clone. The J gene is TRBJ1-5, the V gene TRBV19, with TRBD1 matching over 8 bases. The CDR3 consists of 15 residues. CDR1 and CDR2 from the germline V gene are LNHDA and SQIVND (reference sequence). The junction had 8 bases not matched to a gene; V was cut back by 7 bases and J by 3 bases. The CDR3 reads CASTVPRGPNQPQHF. In DNA, the CDR3 is TGTGCCAGTACCGTACCCAGGGGGCCCAATCAGCCCCAGCATTTT.

This sequence joins TRBV29-1 and TRBJ2-7, with 9 bases identical to TRBD2. This CDR3 comprises 13 residues. Germline V gene lookup returns CDR1 SQVTM and CDR2 ANQGSEA. V trimming: 4 bases; J trimming: 2 bases; junction bases outside the gene matches: 3. The CDR3 DNA reads as TGCAGCGTTGCCCAGCGGGGGGCCTACGAGCAGTACTTC. The encoded protein is CSVAQRGAYEQYF.

The chain uses TRBV7-9 and TRBJ2-1, with 8 bases lining up with TRBD2. Germline trimming cut 6 bases from V and 7 bases from J; bases unmatched to any gene: 8. This CDR3 comprises 14 residues. Germline V gene data show CDR1 as SEHNR and CDR2 as FQNEAQ (reference sequence). The CDR3 spells CASRYSGVGNEQFF. The CDR3 region has the DNA TGTGCCAGCAGGTATAGCGGGGTCGGGAATGAGCAGTTCTTC.